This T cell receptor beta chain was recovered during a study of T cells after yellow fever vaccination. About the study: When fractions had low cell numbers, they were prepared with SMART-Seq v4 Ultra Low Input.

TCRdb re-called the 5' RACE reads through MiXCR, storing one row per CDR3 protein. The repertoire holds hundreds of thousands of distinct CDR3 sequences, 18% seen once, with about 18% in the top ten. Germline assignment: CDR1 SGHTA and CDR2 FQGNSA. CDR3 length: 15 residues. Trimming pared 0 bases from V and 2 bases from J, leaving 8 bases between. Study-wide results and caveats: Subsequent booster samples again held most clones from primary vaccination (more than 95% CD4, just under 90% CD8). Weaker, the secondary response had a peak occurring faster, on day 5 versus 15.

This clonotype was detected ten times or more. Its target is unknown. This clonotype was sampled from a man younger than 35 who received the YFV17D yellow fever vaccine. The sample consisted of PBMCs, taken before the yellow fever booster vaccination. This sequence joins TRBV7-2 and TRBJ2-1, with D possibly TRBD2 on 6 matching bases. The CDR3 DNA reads TGTGCCAGCAGCTTAGCGGGACTCGCCTACAATGAGCAGTTCTTC. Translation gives CASSLAGLAYNEQFF.